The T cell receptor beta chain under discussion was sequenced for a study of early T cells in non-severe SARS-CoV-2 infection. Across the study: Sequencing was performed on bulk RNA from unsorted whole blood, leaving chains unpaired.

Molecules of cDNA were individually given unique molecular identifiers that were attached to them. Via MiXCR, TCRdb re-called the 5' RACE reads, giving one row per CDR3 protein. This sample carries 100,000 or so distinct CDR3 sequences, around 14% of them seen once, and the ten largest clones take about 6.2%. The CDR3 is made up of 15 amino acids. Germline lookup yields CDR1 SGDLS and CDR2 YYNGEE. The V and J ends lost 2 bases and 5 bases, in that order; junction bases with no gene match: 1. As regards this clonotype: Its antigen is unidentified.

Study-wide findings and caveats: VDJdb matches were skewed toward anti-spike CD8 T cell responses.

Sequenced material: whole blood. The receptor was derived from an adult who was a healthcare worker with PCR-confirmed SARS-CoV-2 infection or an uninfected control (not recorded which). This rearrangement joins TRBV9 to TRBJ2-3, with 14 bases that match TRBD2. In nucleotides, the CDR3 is TGTGCCAGCAGCGTCGGGACTAGCGGGAGAGATACGCAGTATTTT. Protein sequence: CASSVGTSGRDTQYF.